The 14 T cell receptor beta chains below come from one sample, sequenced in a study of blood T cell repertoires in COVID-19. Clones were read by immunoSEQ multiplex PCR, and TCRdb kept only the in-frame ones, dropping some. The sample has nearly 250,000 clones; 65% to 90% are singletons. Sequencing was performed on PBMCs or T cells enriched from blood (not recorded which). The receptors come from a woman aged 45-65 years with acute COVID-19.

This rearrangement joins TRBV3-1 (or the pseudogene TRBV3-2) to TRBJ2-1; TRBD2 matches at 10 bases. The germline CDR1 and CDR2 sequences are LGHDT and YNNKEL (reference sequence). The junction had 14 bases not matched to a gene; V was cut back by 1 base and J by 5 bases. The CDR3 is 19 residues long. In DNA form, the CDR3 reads TGTGCCAGCAGCCAAGGGATCTCCTTAACTAGCGGGGTAAACAATGAGCAGTTCTTC. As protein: CASSQGISLTSGVNNEQFF.

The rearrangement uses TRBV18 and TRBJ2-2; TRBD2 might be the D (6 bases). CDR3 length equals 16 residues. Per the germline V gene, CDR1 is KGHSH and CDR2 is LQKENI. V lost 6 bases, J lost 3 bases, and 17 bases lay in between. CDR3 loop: CASSRSGTSDTGELFF. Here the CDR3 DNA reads TGTGCCAGCTCCCGATCCGGGACTTCGGACACCGGGGAGCTGTTTTTT.

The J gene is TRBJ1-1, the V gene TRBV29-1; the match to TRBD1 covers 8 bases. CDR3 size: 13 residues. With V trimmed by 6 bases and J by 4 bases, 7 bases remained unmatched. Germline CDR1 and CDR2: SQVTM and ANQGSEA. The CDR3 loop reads CSVRTGSSTEAFF. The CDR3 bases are TGCAGCGTCCGGACAGGGAGCAGCACTGAAGCTTTCTTT.

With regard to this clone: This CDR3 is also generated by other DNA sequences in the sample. The CDR3 is CAISEAGNQPQHF. The CDR3 nucleotides read TGTGCCATCAGTGAAGCGGGGAATCAGCCCCAGCATTTT. The chain employs TRBV10-3 and TRBJ1-5, with D uncertain. The ends were cut back, 3 bases at V and 4 bases at J, with 7 bases in the middle. This CDR3 region has 13 residues. Germline CDR1 and CDR2: ENHRY and SYGVKD.

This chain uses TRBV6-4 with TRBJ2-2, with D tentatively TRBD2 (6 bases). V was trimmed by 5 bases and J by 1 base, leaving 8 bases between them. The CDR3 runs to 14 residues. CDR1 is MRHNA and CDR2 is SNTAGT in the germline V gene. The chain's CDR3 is CASSRRVNTGELFF. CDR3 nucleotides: TGTGCCAGCAGTAGGAGGGTGAACACCGGGGAGCTGTTTTTT.

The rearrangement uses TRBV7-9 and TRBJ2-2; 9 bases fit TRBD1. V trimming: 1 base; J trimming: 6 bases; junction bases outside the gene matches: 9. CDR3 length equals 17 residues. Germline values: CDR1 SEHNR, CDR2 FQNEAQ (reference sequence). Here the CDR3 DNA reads TGTGCCAGCAGCTTAGAGGGACAGGGTGCCTTCGCCGGGGAGCTGTTTTTT. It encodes CASSLEGQGAFAGELFF.

CDR3: CASSESGSSYNEQFF. The CDR3 bases are TGTGCCAGCAGTGAGTCAGGCAGCTCCTACAATGAGCAGTTCTTC. V and J are TRBV2 and TRBJ2-1; D remains unclear. This CDR3 spans 15 amino acids. V was clipped by 3 bases and J by 0 bases, with 9 bases between them. The germline V gene encodes CDR1 SNHLY and CDR2 FYNNEI.

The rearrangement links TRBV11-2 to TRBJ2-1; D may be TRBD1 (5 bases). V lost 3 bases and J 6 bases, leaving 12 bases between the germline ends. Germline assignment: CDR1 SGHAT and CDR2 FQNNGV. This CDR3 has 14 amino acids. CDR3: CASSLNRQGNEQFF. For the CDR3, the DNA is TGTGCCAGCAGCTTGAATAGGCAGGGCAATGAGCAGTTCTTC.

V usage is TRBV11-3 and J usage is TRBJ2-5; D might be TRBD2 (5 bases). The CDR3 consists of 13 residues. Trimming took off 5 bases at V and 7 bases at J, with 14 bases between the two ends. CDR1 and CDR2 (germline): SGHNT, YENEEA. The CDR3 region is CASSPGGGGTQYF. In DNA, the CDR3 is TGTGCCAGCAGCCCCGGCGGAGGAGGGACCCAGTACTTC.

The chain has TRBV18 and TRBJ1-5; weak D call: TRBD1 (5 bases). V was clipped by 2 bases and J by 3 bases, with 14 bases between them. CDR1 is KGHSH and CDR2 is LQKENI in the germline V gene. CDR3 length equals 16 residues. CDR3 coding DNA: TGTGCCAGCTCACCAAAGGGTGGACAATCCAATCAGCCCCAGCATTTT. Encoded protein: CASSPKGGQSNQPQHF.

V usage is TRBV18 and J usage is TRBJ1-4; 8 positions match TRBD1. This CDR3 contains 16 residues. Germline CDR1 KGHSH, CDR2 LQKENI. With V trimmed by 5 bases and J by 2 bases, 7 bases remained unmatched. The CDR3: CASSTSRGPTNEKLFF. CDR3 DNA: TGTGCCAGCTCAACGAGCAGGGGGCCGACTAATGAAAAACTGTTTTTT.

CDR3 sequence (DNA): TGTGCCAGCAGCTGGGGACAGGGGGACAGCAATCAGCCCCAGCATTTT. It encodes CASSWGQGDSNQPQHF. The genes are TRBV7-9 and TRBJ1-5, with 11 positions matching TRBD1. Germline assignment: CDR1 SEHNR and CDR2 FQNEAQ (reference sequence). This CDR3 spans 16 amino acids. V was pared by 4 bases and J by 1 base, with 3 bases of the junction left unmatched.

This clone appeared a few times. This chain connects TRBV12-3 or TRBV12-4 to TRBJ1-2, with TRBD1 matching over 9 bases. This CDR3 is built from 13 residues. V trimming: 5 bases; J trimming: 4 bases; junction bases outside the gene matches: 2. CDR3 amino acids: CASSGQGFYGYTF. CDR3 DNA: TGTGCCAGCAGTGGACAGGGGTTCTATGGCTACACCTTC.

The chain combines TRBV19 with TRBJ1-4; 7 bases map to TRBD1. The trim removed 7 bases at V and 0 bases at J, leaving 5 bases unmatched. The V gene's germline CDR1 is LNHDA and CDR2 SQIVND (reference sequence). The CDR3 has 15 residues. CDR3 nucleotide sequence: TGTGCCAGTACCGGGACAGCCGCAACTAATGAAAAACTGTTTTTT. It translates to CASTGTAATNEKLFF.